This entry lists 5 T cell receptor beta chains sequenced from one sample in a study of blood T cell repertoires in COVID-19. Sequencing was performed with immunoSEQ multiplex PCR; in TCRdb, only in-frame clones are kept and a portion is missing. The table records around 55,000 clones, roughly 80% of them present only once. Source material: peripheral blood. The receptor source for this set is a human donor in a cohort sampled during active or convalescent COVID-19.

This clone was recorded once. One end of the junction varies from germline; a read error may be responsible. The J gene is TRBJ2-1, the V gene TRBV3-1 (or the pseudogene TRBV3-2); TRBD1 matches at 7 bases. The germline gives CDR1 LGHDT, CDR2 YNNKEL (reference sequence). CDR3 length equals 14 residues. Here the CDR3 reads CASSQDRVANEQFF. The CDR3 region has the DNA TGTGCCAGCAGTCAAGACAGGGTGGCGAATGAGCAGTTCTTC.

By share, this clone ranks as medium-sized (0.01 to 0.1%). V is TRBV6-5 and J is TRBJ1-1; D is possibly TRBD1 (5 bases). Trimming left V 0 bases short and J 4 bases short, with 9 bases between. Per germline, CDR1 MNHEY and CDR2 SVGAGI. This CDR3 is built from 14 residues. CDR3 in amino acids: CASSYSKGSTEAFF. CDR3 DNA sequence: TGTGCCAGCAGTTACTCGAAGGGGTCCACTGAAGCTTTCTTT.

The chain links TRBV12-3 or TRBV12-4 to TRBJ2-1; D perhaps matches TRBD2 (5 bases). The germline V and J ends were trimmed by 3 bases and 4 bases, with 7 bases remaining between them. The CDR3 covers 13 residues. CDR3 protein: CASSLWTYNEQFF. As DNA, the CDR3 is TGTGCCAGCAGTTTGTGGACTTACAATGAGCAGTTCTTC.

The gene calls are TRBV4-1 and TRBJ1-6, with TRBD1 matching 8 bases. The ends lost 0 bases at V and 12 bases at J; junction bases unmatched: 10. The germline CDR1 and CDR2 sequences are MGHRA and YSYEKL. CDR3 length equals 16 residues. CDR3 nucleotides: TGCGCCAGCAGCCAAGATACGACAGGGGTTCTGTTACCCCTCCACTTT. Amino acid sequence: CASSQDTTGVLLPLHF.

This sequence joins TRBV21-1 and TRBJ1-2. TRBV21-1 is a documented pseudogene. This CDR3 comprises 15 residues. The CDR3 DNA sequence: TGTGCCGGGGGGGCAGGGAGACCCTTTAACTATGGCTACACCTTC. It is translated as CAGGAGRPFNYGYTF.